Listed below are T cell receptor beta chains from one sample, sequenced in a study of blood T cell repertoires in COVID-19. Here immunoSEQ multiplex PCR was the method, and the copy in TCRdb shows in-frame clones only, minus some. The profile shows around 92,000 clones, 83% of them singletons. Sequenced sample: peripheral blood. These receptors were obtained from a woman at least 80 years old with acute or convalescent COVID-19. CDR3s include the opening cysteine and the closing phenylalanine or tryptophan. The D gene is left open where the match is weak. Some rows mark clone size as missing; the rest say once, few, many or name a class of expanded clone.

>TRBJ2-7|TRBD1|TRBV4-2|many
CASSQWDRSYEQYF
TGTGCCAGCAGCCAATGGGACAGATCCTACGAGCAGTACTTC
>TRBJ2-5|NA|TRBV7-8|many
CASSLMASRYEETQYF
TGTGCCAGCAGCTTAATGGCTAGCAGATACGAAGAGACCCAGTACTTC
>TRBJ1-2|TRBD1|TRBV29-1|NA
CSVERQGVVYGYTF
TGCAGCGTTGAGAGACAGGGGGTAGTGTATGGCTACACCTTC
>TRBJ2-7|TRBD2|TRBV5-5|NA
CASGRRERPYEQYF
TGTGCCAGTGGACGGCGGGAGAGGCCCTACGAGCAGTACTTC
>TRBJ2-7|NA|TRBV11-2|few
CASSLALYYEQYF
TGTGCCAGCAGCTTAGCACTCTACTACGAGCAGTACTTC
>TRBJ2-3|NA|TRBV18|NA
CASSPLLPGTDTQYF
TGTGCCAGCTCACCTTTACTACCGGGTACAGATACGCAGTATTTT
>TRBJ2-3|TRBD2|TRBV4-1|NA
CASSQDSTSGYTQYF
TGCGCCAGCAGCCAAGATTCTACTAGCGGGTATACGCAGTATTTT
>TRBJ2-7|NA|TRBV5-1|few
CASSPGRATYEQYF
TGCGCCAGCAGCCCAGGCAGGGCGACCTACGAGCAGTACTTC
>TRBJ1-1|NA|TRBV6-5|NA
CASSYEGTEAFF
TGTGCCAGCAGTTACGAGGGCACTGAAGCTTTCTTT
>TRBJ2-7|TRBD1|TRBV19|NA
CASSISPGQESSYEQYF
TGTGCCAGTAGTATATCCCCCGGACAGGAAAGCTCCTACGAGCAGTACTTC
>TRBJ1-2|NA|TRBV28|NA
CASSTDPNYGYTF
TGTGCCAGCAGTACAGATCCTAACTATGGCTACACCTTC
>TRBJ2-1|NA|TRBV11-3|few
CASSLGSSSYNEQFF
TGTGCCAGCAGCTTAGGATCGAGCTCCTACAATGAGCAGTTCTTC
>TRBJ1-6|TRBD1|TRBV6-5|NA
CASSYSTGSNSPLHF
TGTGCCAGCAGTTACTCGACAGGGAGTAATTCACCCCTCCACTTT
>TRBJ2-3|NA|TRBV3-1/TRBV3-2|NA
CASSHGGRSEYF
TGTGCCAGCAGCCATGGTGGGAGGAGTGAATATTTT
>TRBJ2-1|TRBD2|TRBV3-1/TRBV3-2|NA
CASSQDGTSSWEQFF
TGTGCCAGCAGCCAAGACGGGACTAGCTCTTGGGAGCAGTTCTTC
>TRBJ2-5|TRBD1|TRBV5-4|NA
CASSNPQGSRETQYF
TGTGCCAGCAGCAACCCACAGGGGAGCAGAGAGACCCAGTACTTC
>TRBJ2-7|NA|TRBV10-2|NA
CASSFSGEQYF
TGCGCCAGCAGTTTTAGTGGCGAGCAGTACTTC
>TRBJ2-5|NA|TRBV12-3/TRBV12-4|NA
CASSSTNQETQYF
TGTGCCAGCAGTTCGACAAACCAAGAGACCCAGTACTTC
>TRBJ2-1|TRBD1|TRBV5-1|NA
CASGTGGAGNEQFF
TGCGCCAGCGGGACAGGGGGCGCGGGGAATGAGCAGTTCTTC
>TRBJ2-1|TRBD2|TRBV7-2|NA
CASSAGLAGAFNEQFF
TGTGCCAGCAGCGCGGGACTAGCGGGAGCATTCAATGAGCAGTTCTTC
>TRBJ2-7|NA|TRBV5-4|NA
CASSFPSGGPLAPNEQYF
TGTGCCAGCAGCTTCCCCAGCGGAGGACCTCTAGCGCCCAACGAGCAGTACTTC
>TRBJ2-7|TRBD2|TRBV9|NA
CASSVSGNSYEQYF
TGTGCCAGCAGCGTTAGCGGGAATTCCTACGAGCAGTACTTC
>TRBJ1-5|NA|TRBV27|few
CASRPTVNSNQPQHF
TGTGCCAGCAGGCCGACAGTAAATAGCAATCAGCCCCAGCATTTT
>TRBJ2-7|TRBD1|TRBV6-5|NA
CASSAQGAYEQYF
TGTGCCAGCAGCGCTCAGGGGGCCTACGAGCAGTACTTC
>TRBJ1-6|NA|TRBV3-1/TRBV3-2|few
CASSPAGDNSPLHF
TGTGCCAGCAGCCCAGCAGGGGATAATTCACCCCTCCACTTT
>TRBJ2-3|TRBD1|TRBV25-1|NA
CASSDYGQADTQYF
TGTGCCAGCAGTGACTACGGACAGGCAGATACGCAGTATTTT
>TRBJ2-7|NA|TRBV5-5|once
CASSRQAYEQYF
TGTGCCAGCAGCCGCCAGGCCTACGAGCAGTACTTC
>TRBJ2-7|TRBD1|TRBV5-6|NA
CASSSSTGPRYAYF
TGTGCCAGCAGCTCGTCGACAGGGCCCAGATATGCGTACTTC
>TRBJ2-7|TRBD2|TRBV19|NA
CASTTREGSYEQYF
TGTGCCAGTACCACCCGGGAGGGTTCCTACGAGCAGTACTTC
>TRBJ1-5|TRBD1|TRBV28|once
CASSLTQWTGKDNQPQHF
TGTGCCAGCAGCTTAACCCAATGGACAGGGAAGGACAATCAGCCCCAGCATTTT
>TRBJ2-1|TRBD2|TRBV9|once
CASSVGTSGYSSYNEQFF
TGTGCCAGCAGCGTAGGGACTAGCGGATATAGCTCCTACAATGAGCAGTTCTTC
>TRBJ1-1|NA|TRBV6-5|NA
CASSYRWERETEAFF
TGTGCCAGCAGTTACCGGTGGGAAAGGGAGACTGAAGCTTTCTTT
>TRBJ1-5|NA|TRBV15|once
CATSRDLVVQPQHF
TGTGCCACCAGCAGAGATTTGGTAGTCCAGCCCCAGCATTTT
>TRBJ2-1|NA|TRBV5-1|NA
CASSSGSYYNEQFF
TGCGCCAGCAGCTCGGGTAGTTACTACAATGAGCAGTTCTTC
>TRBJ2-5|NA|TRBV7-2|NA
CASSLLETQYF
TGTGCCAGCAGCTTACTCGAGACCCAGTACTTC
>TRBJ2-7|TRBD2|TRBV4-1|NA
CASSKTPGLAGDEQYF
TGCGCCAGCAGCAAAACTCCGGGACTAGCGGGAGACGAGCAGTACTTC
>TRBJ2-2|TRBD1|TRBV10-2|NA
CASSPGQSLGGELFF
TGCGCCAGCAGTCCGGGACAGAGCTTGGGCGGGGAGCTGTTTTTT
>TRBJ2-1|TRBD2|TRBV27|NA
CASGGGYYNEQFF
TGTGCCAGCGGGGGGGGGTACTACAATGAGCAGTTCTTC
>TRBJ1-2|NA|TRBV1|few
CTSSLGQFPIRGYTF
TGCACCAGCAGCCTTGGACAGTTCCCTATCCGCGGCTACACCTTC
>TRBJ2-7|TRBD2|TRBV7-3|NA
CASSPSGMVSYEQYF
TGTGCCAGCAGCCCGAGCGGGATGGTCTCCTACGAGCAGTACTTC
>TRBJ2-7|NA|TRBV6-5|NA
CASIDGSWSTYEQYF
TGTGCCAGCATAGACGGGAGTTGGTCGACCTACGAGCAGTACTTC
>TRBJ2-5|TRBD2|TRBV18|NA
CASSLGLAGAQETQYF
TGTGCCAGCTCACTAGGACTAGCGGGAGCCCAAGAGACCCAGTACTTC
>TRBJ2-3|TRBD1|TRBV24-1|NA
CATSDTGGSTDTQYF
TGTGCCACCAGTGATACAGGGGGGTCCACAGATACGCAGTATTTT
>TRBJ1-4|TRBD1|TRBV3-1/TRBV3-2|once
CASSQDRSGGEKLFF
TGTGCCAGCAGCCAAGATCGGTCAGGGGGAGAAAAACTGTTTTTT
>TRBJ2-3|NA|TRBV5-1|NA
CASSPGTLGTDTQYF
TGCGCCAGCAGCCCCGGGACTCTAGGCACAGATACGCAGTATTTT
>TRBJ2-1|NA|TRBV3-1/TRBV3-2|NA
CASSQRRIGHNEQFF
TGTGCCAGCAGCCAAAGGAGAATCGGCCACAATGAGCAGTTCTTC
>TRBJ1-3|NA|TRBV12-3/TRBV12-4|NA
CASSLVSGNTIYF
TGTGCCAGCAGTTTAGTCAGTGGAAACACCATATATTTT
>TRBJ2-1|NA|TRBV9|NA
CASSVTGIQDEQFF
TGTGCCAGCAGCGTTACAGGGATACAGGATGAGCAGTTCTTC
>TRBJ2-5|NA|TRBV7-5|NA
CARSLGQGGEYF
TGTGCCAGAAGCTTAGGGCAGGGGGGTGAGTACTTC
>TRBJ2-1|NA|TRBV7-2|NA
CASRLAPGLGNVEQFF
TGTGCCAGCAGACTCGCCCCGGGACTGGGGAATGTTGAGCAGTTCTTC
>TRBJ2-7|TRBD1|TRBV7-8|NA
CASSLGRGEQYF
TGTGCCAGCAGCTTAGGCAGGGGGGAGCAGTACTTC
>TRBJ2-2|TRBD1|TRBV7-9|NA
CASSPRDREDTGELFF
TGTGCCAGCAGCCCTAGGGACAGGGAGGACACCGGGGAGCTGTTTTTT
>TRBJ2-2|NA|TRBV3-1/TRBV3-2|NA
CASSQYRGELFF
TGTGCCAGCAGCCAATATCGTGGGGAGCTGTTTTTT
>TRBJ2-3|TRBD2|TRBV4-3|NA
CASSQDPLAGGFGDTQYF
TGCGCCAGCAGCCAGGACCCACTAGCGGGAGGTTTTGGAGATACGCAGTATTTT
>TRBJ1-1|TRBD1|TRBV27|few
CASSWDRGTEAFF
TGTGCCAGCAGTTGGGACAGGGGTACTGAAGCTTTCTTT
>TRBJ2-2|TRBD2|TRBV19|NA
CASSNGLAGAGELFF
TGTGCCAGTAGTAACGGACTAGCGGGAGCCGGGGAGCTGTTTTTT
>TRBJ2-7|NA|TRBV28|NA
CASSPHGTGVRVQQYF
TGTGCCAGCAGCCCCCACGGGACGGGGGTCAGGGTACAGCAGTACTTC
>TRBJ2-7|NA|TRBV11-2|few
CASSPAGRSYEQYF
TGTGCCAGCAGCCCCGCGGGGCGGTCCTACGAGCAGTACTTC
>TRBJ2-7|NA|TRBV6-4|NA
CASSDSAGARPYEQYF
TGTGCCAGCAGTGACTCGGCTGGGGCGCGTCCCTACGAGCAGTACTTC
>TRBJ2-2|NA|TRBV7-8|NA
CASSRQVVPNTGELFF
TGTGCCAGCAGTCGACAGGTAGTACCGAACACCGGGGAGCTGTTTTTT